What follows describes a single T cell receptor (beta chain). Authors' methods: Reference gene primer amplification in the assay estimated nucleated cell counts. Some clones are missing from TCRdb's copy, which holds only in-frame ones; the method was immunoSEQ multiplex PCR. V, J and clone size derive from that table, while D and trimming were established from the DNA sequence. Of roughly 120,000 clones in the sample, around three quarters were seen once. The record originates from a study of blood T cell repertoires in COVID-19. This clonotype was sampled from a woman aged 60-75 years with acute or convalescent COVID-19. Specimen: peripheral blood.

CDR3 loop: CASSDISGYEQYF. The CDR3 bases are TGTGCCAGTAGCGACATATCCGGCTACGAGCAGTACTTC. The chain uses TRBV19 and TRBJ2-7; D remains ambiguous. Trimming took 6 bases from V and 3 from J, leaving 12 bases between them. The CDR3 sequence is 13 residues long. CDR1 and CDR2 from the germline V gene are LNHDA and SQIVND (reference sequence).